Presented here are 22 T cell receptor beta chains from one specimen sequenced in a study of blood T cell repertoires in COVID-19 (dated by TCRdb to 2020 to 2021). Library method: the immunoSEQ multiplex PCR assay. Not all clones reach the TCRdb copy of this immuneACCESS table, which keeps in-frame sequences only. Checked studies attribute under half of the gap to unresolved V genes and leave the rest unexplained. Counted in this sample were about 130,000 clones; roughly 88% of them appeared once. 10% to 13% of the sample is held by the ten biggest clonotypes. Material for sequencing was peripheral blood. These receptors were obtained from a man between 45 and 60 years old with acute or convalescent COVID-19.

The chain uses TRBV30 and TRBJ1-1; no clear D. The CDR3 has 14 residues. Germline lookup yields CDR1 GTSNPN and CDR2 SVGIG (reference sequence). V was shortened by 0 bases and J by 7 bases, with 15 bases between the two germline ends. In nucleotides, the CDR3 is TGTGCCTGGAGTGTGAAGGGAGCTAGTCGTGAAGCTTTCTTT. Translation gives CAWSVKGASREAFF.

The chain joins TRBV19 to TRBJ2-7, with 9 bases aligning to TRBD2. Germline loops: CDR1 LNHDA, CDR2 SQIVND (reference sequence). V shed 3 bases, J shed 3 bases, and the junction held 6 bases outside the gene matches. The CDR3 consists of 15 residues. The CDR3 loop reads CASSMWREGRYEQYF. DNA of the CDR3: TGTGCCAGTAGTATGTGGCGGGAGGGCCGCTACGAGCAGTACTTC.

V gene TRBV5-1 combines with J gene TRBJ2-7; 9 bases align to TRBD1. With V trimmed by 6 bases and J by 5 bases, 9 bases remained unmatched. This CDR3 contains 14 residues. The V gene's germline CDR1 is SGHRS and CDR2 YFSETQ. The CDR3 here is CASNPGQGVDEQYF. The CDR3 DNA reads TGCGCCAGCAACCCGGGACAGGGAGTGGACGAGCAGTACTTC.

V usage is TRBV11-2 and J usage is TRBJ2-4, with 11 bases fitting TRBD2. The junction had 10 bases not matched to a gene; V was cut back by 0 bases and J by 3 bases. The germline V gene has CDR1 SGHAT and CDR2 FQNNGV. The CDR3 contains 19 residues. CDR3 residues: CASSLDTSGSGYGKNIQYF. The DNA for the CDR3 is TGTGCCAGCAGCTTAGATACTAGCGGGAGTGGGTATGGCAAAAACATTCAGTACTTC.

The chain links TRBV5-4 to TRBJ2-1; TRBD2 matches at 10 bases. After removal of 0 bases from V and 3 bases from J, the junction contained 0 bases not matched to a gene. Germline assignment: CDR1 SGHNT and CDR2 YYREEE (reference sequence). The CDR3 contains 15 residues. The CDR3 spells CASSLASGSYNEQFF. In nucleotides, the CDR3 is TGTGCCAGCAGCTTGGCTAGCGGGAGCTACAATGAGCAGTTCTTC.

This clone showed up just once. The chain recombines TRBV6-5 with TRBJ1-5, with D possibly matching TRBD1 (5 bases). Trimming cost V 8 bases and J 2 bases, with 16 bases left between them. The CDR3 covers 15 residues. The germline V gene encodes CDR1 MNHEY and CDR2 SVGAGI. CDR3 region: CASSLGGVGNQPQHF. The CDR3 region has the DNA TGTGCCAGCTCTCTGGGGGGGGTAGGCAATCAGCCCCAGCATTTT.

This chain joins TRBV6-5 and TRBJ1-2; D possibly corresponds to TRBD1 (5 bases). V was shortened by 8 bases and J by 7 bases, with 14 bases between the two germline ends. CDR3 size: 12 residues. Germline CDR1 MNHEY, CDR2 SVGAGI. The DNA for the CDR3 is TGTGCCAGCTCCCGGGGGAAGGGTGGCTACACCTTC. It codes for CASSRGKGGYTF.

The chain links TRBV18 to TRBJ1-3, with D unresolved. Deletions cut 0 bases from V and 3 bases from J, with 6 bases between. Germline values: CDR1 KGHSH, CDR2 LQKENI. CDR3 length: 14 amino acids. The CDR3 here is CASSPPGSGNTIYF. The CDR3 DNA reads TGTGCCAGCTCACCACCAGGGAGTGGAAACACCATATATTTT.

This sequence joins TRBV7-3 and TRBJ1-1; D might be TRBD1 (5 bases). The CDR3 has 13 residues. Deletions cut 5 bases from V and 0 bases from J, with 7 bases between. Looked up from germline, CDR1 is SGHTA and CDR2 is FQGTGA. CDR3 nucleotides: TGTGCCAGCAGCGTCAGGGTGAACACTGAAGCTTTCTTT. It specifies CASSVRVNTEAFF.

This clone was counted a single time. The CDR3 loop reads CAWSGHSNQPQHF. The DNA for the CDR3 is TGTGCCTGGAGTGGGCATAGCAATCAGCCCCAGCATTTT. The chain combines TRBV30 with TRBJ1-5; D call uncertain. CDR3 length equals 13 residues. The V gene lost 1 base and the J gene lost 0 bases, with 4 bases spanning the gap. CDR1 is GTSNPN, CDR2 SVGIG, per germline (reference sequence).

V gene TRBV7-9 combines with J gene TRBJ2-5; D may be TRBD1 (6 bases). This CDR3 comprises 15 residues. Germline CDR1 and CDR2: SEHNR and FQNEAQ (reference sequence). Deletions cut 5 bases from V and 5 bases from J, with 18 bases between. CDR3 in amino acids: CASSKQGQSVETQYF. The DNA for the CDR3 is TGTGCCAGCAGCAAACAGGGCCAGTCTGTGGAGACCCAGTACTTC.

This chain links TRBV28 with TRBJ2-4; 7 positions agree with TRBD2. CDR3 length equals 12 residues. Germline CDR1 and CDR2: MDHEN and SYDVKM. Trimming took 2 bases from V and 13 from J; bases not matched to a gene: 5. CDR3: CASSLRFGGQYF. As DNA, the CDR3 is TGTGCCAGCAGTTTAAGGTTCGGGGGGCAGTACTTC. The full variable domain, rest sourced from reference TRBV28 and TRBJ2-4, is DVKVTQSSRYLVKRTGEKVFLECVQDMDHENMFWYRQDPGLGLRLIYFSYDVKMKEKGDIPEGYSVSREKKERFSLILESASTNQTSMYLCASSLRFGGQYFGAGTRLSVL.

The V gene is TRBV23-1, the J gene TRBJ1-5, with 7 bases fitting TRBD1. TRBV23-1 belongs to the ORF category, with a function that is uncertain. With 3 bases clipped from V and 10 bases from J, the junction kept 18 bases outside the gene matches. This CDR3 contains 17 residues. CDR3 bases: TGCGCCAGCAGTCATCCAGACAGGGCGCTCCCTTTTGATCCCCAGCATTTT. Protein product: CASSHPDRALPFDPQHF.

The chain is built from TRBV18 and TRBJ2-1, with TRBD2 matching over 9 bases. CDR3 length: 18 amino acids. Germline V gene data show CDR1 as KGHSH and CDR2 as LQKENI. J was trimmed by 2 bases and V by 6 bases; bases with no gene match: 14. The CDR3 sequence: CASSPRGSGSVTYNEQFF. In DNA, the CDR3 is TGTGCCAGCTCCCCCCGGGGTAGCGGGAGCGTAACCTACAATGAGCAGTTCTTC.

The gene calls are TRBV5-4 and TRBJ2-1, with 11 bases matching TRBD2. Germline CDR1 is SGHNT and CDR2 is YYREEE (reference sequence). The CDR3 sequence is 17 residues long. J lost 0 bases, V lost 4 bases, and 6 bases had no gene match. The CDR3 region has the DNA TGTGCCAGCAGCCTGTGGCTAGCGGGGGGCTCCTACAATGAGCAGTTCTTC. This sequence encodes CASSLWLAGGSYNEQFF.

The chain employs TRBV6-5 and TRBJ2-7; possible D gene TRBD1, 6 bases. CDR3 size: 13 residues. The germline V and J ends were trimmed by 6 bases and 4 bases, with 13 bases remaining between them. Germline V gives CDR1 MNHEY, CDR2 SVGAGI. The CDR3 region has the DNA TGTGCCAGCAGGCTAAGAGGGACATACGAGCAGTACTTC. It encodes CASRLRGTYEQYF.

The rearrangement links TRBV7-2 to TRBJ1-5; D may be TRBD1 (5 bases). Germline V gene sequence: CDR1 SGHTA, CDR2 FQGNSA. V was cut by 1 base and J by 5 bases, with 12 bases left in between. The CDR3 contains 15 residues. The CDR3 DNA follows: TGTGCCAGCAGCTTAGAGGGTAGACAGTATCAGCCCCAGCATTTT. Translating it yields CASSLEGRQYQPQHF.

This rearrangement joins TRBV5-6 to TRBJ1-4; no clear D gene. Germline V lookup: CDR1 SGHDT, CDR2 YYEEEE. Between the trimmed V and J ends, which lost 4 bases and 8 bases, there was a span of 12 bases. The CDR3 length is 13 residues. CDR3 sequence (DNA): TGTGCCAGCAGCCTTCAACTAGGGGAAAAACTGTTTTTT. Residues: CASSLQLGEKLFF.

This clone was counted only a few times. At the DNA level, this CDR3 is encoded by other sequences in the same sample as well. V usage is TRBV3-1 (or the pseudogene TRBV3-2) and J usage is TRBJ2-7; no clear D gene. The CDR3 is 12 amino acids. The germline V and J ends were trimmed by 1 base and 3 bases, with 4 bases remaining between them. From germline, CDR1 is LGHDT and CDR2 YNNKEL (reference sequence). The CDR3 nucleotides read TGTGCCAGCAGCCAAGGAGACTACGAGCAGTACTTC. This sequence encodes CASSQGDYEQYF.

The chain uses TRBV9 and TRBJ2-2, with D maybe TRBD2 (6 bases). Germline CDR1 SGDLS, CDR2 YYNGEE. V lost 3 bases and J 4 bases, leaving 10 bases between the germline ends. This CDR3 contains 14 residues. CDR3 sequence (DNA): TGTGCCAGCAGCGCGGGAGTCAGCACCGGGGAGCTGTTTTTT. Translating gives CASSAGVSTGELFF. Together with reference TRBV9 and TRBJ2-2, the CDR3 gives the full variable domain: DSGVTQTPKHLITATGQRVTLRCSPRSGDLSVYWYQQSLDQGLQFLIQYYNGEERAKGNILERFSAQQFPDLHSELNLSSLELGDSALYFCASSAGVSTGELFFGEGSRLTVL.

The table lists this clone with a few counts. The rearrangement joins TRBV19 to TRBJ1-5; the match to TRBD1 covers 10 bases. The CDR3 runs to 14 residues. The V gene's germline CDR1 is LNHDA and CDR2 SQIVND (reference sequence). Unmatched junction bases numbered 4, after V lost 6 bases and J lost 5 bases. CDR3 protein: CASRPGQGYQPQHF. As DNA, the CDR3 is TGTGCCAGTAGGCCGGGACAGGGGTATCAGCCCCAGCATTTT. Looking up the rest from reference TRBV19 and TRBJ1-5 gives the full variable domain: DGGITQSPKYLFRKEGQNVTLSCEQNLNHDAMYWYRQDPGQGLRLIYYSQIVNDFQKGDIAEGYSVSREKKESFPLTVTSAQKNPTAFYLCASRPGQGYQPQHFGDGTRLSIL.

V usage is TRBV4-2 and J usage is TRBJ1-4, with a weak D call TRBD1 (5 bases). Trimming took 0 bases from V and 5 from J, leaving 13 bases between them. The CDR3 loop spans 16 amino acids. The germline CDR1 and CDR2 sequences are LGHNA and YNFKEQ. CDR3 residues: CASSQDGRAQNEKLFF. CDR3 DNA sequence: TGTGCCAGCAGCCAAGATGGCAGGGCGCAGAATGAAAAACTGTTTTTT.